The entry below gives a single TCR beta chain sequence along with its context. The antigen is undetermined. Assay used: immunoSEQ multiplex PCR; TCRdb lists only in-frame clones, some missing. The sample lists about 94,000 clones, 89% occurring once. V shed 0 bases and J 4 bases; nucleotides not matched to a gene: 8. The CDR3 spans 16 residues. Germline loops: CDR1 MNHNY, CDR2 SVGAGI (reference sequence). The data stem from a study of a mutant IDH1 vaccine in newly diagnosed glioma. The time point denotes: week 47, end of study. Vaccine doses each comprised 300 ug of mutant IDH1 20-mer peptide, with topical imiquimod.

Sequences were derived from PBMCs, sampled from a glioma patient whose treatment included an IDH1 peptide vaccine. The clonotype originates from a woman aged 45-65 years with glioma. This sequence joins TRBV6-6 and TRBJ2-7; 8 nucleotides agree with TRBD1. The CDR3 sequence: CASSYSMAGGAYEQYF. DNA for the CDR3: TGTGCCAGCAGTTACTCGATGGCAGGGGGCGCGTACGAGCAGTACTTC.